The clone carrying this T cell receptor (beta chain) was detected many times. Its antigen is not identified. Germline V gene lookup returns CDR1 MNHNY and CDR2 SVGAGI (reference sequence). There are 15 residues in the CDR3. The J segment lost 4 bases and the V segment lost 6 bases, leaving 11 bases of the junction unmatched. This record belongs to a study of T cells in Graves' hyperthyroidism and ophthalmopathy. RNA transcripts served as the template for amplifying TCR beta CDR3 regions. The HTBI set primed first-round TCR CDR3 RT-PCR. TCRdb redid the calling of the multiplex PCR reads with MiXCR, one entry per CDR3 protein. The data contain around 720,000 distinct CDR3 sequences, over 35% of them singletons. Study observations and caveats: Ophthalmopathy stood apart from stable hyperthyroidism in a 13 V-J model. The model forecast ophthalmopathy, anticipating it by a median 6.5 months before onset. Blood samples included most of the expanded thyroid clonotypes exceeding 0.001.

The sequenced sample was blood. The receptor was isolated from a woman aged 40-49 years with Graves' hyperthyroidism. The rearrangement uses TRBV6-6 and TRBJ1-1; 7 positions agree with TRBD1. The CDR3, as DNA: TGTGCCAGCAGCCTTGACAGGGAAGGGCCCACTGAAGCTTTCTTT. This sequence encodes CASSLDREGPTEAFF.